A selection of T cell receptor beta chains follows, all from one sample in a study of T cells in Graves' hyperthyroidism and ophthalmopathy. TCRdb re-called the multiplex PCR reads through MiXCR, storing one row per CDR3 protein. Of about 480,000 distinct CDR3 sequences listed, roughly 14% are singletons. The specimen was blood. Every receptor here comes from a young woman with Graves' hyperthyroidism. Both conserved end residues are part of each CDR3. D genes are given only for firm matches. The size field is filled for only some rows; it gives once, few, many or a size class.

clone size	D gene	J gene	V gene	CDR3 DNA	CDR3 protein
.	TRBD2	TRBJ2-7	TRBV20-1	TGCAGTGCTAGAGATCCCGAGGCGGGAGATTTGAACGAGCAGTACTTC	CSARDPEAGDLNEQYF
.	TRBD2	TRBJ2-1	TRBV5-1	TGCGCCAGCAGCTGGACTAGCGGGAGTCGCTACAATGAGCAGTTCTTC	CASSWTSGSRYNEQFF
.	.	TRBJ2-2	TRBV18	TGTGCCAGCTCACCAGACAGCGTCAACACCGGGGAGCTGTTTTTT	CASSPDSVNTGELFF
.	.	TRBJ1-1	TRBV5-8	TGTGCCAGCAGCTTGCAAATGGACACTGAAGCTTTCTTT	CASSLQMDTEAFF
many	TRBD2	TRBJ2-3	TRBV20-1	TGCAGTGCTCTACCCAGCGGGATCGTCGAGGGGGATACGCAGTATTTT	CSALPSGIVEGDTQYF
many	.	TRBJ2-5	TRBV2	TGTGCCAGCAGCTCCGGGACCTTACAAGAGACCCAGTACTTC	CASSSGTLQETQYF
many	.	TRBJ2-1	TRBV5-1	TGCGCCAGCAGCTTGGGGGCTAGCCTAGGTGAGCAGTTCTTC	CASSLGASLGEQFF
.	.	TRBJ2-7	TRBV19	TGTGCCAGTAGTACATCCGCCCCCTCCTACGAGCAGTACTTC	CASSTSAPSYEQYF
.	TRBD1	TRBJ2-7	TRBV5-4	TGTGCCAGCAGCTTTGGGGACAGGGGCCACGAGCAGTACTTC	CASSFGDRGHEQYF
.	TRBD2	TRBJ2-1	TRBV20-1	TGCAGTGCTAGAGATAGGAAGCTAGCGGGAGTTTCCAATGAGCAGTTCTTC	CSARDRKLAGVSNEQFF
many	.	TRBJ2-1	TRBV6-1	TGTGCCAGCAGTGGGGGGTCTACACTTACATCTAATGAGCAGTTCTTC	CASSGGSTLTSNEQFF
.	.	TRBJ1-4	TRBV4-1	TGCGCCAGCAGCCAAATTGGACAGCGGGATGAAAAACTGTTTTTT	CASSQIGQRDEKLFF
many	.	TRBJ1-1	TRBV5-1	TGCGCCAGCAGCTTGGCCGTTGGGCGGGCCACTGAAGCTTTCTTT	CASSLAVGRATEAFF
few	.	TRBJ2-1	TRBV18	TGTGCCAGCTCACCACGGTATGGGGAGAAGGACTACAATGAGCAGTTCTTC	CASSPRYGEKDYNEQFF
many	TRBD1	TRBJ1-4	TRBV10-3	TGTGCCATCAGTGAGTCCGGGACAGCTCATAATGAAAAACTGTTTTTT	CAISESGTAHNEKLFF
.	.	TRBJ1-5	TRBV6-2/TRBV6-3	TGTGCCAGCAGGATCCTGCACAATCAGCCCCAGCATTTT	CASRILHNQPQHF
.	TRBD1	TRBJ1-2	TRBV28	TGTGCCAGCGGCTTCAACTTCCGGGACAGGGACACCCCTAACTATGGCTACACCTTC	CASGFNFRDRDTPNYGYTF
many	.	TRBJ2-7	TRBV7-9	TGTGCCAGCAGCTTAAGGGGGAGATACGAGCAGTACTTC	CASSLRGRYEQYF
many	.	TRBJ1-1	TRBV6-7	TGTGCCAGCAGTTACTCCGATTATCACCTGGGGGAATCGGGCACTGAAGCTTTCTTT	CASSYSDYHLGESGTEAFF
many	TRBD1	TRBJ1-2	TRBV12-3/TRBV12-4	TGTGCCAGCAGTTTCCAGGGGACAGGGGATGGCTACACCTTC	CASSFQGTGDGYTF
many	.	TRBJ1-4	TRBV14	TGTGCCAGCAGCCGTCCGGGACACAATGAAAAACTGTTTTTT	CASSRPGHNEKLFF
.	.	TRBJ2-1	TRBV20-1	TGCAGTGCTCCCCGGGGGCCCACCTACAATGAGCAGTTCTTC	CSAPRGPTYNEQFF
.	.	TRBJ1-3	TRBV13	TGTGCCAGCAGCTTAGGGACAAGTGGCTCTGGAAACACCATATATTTT	CASSLGTSGSGNTIYF
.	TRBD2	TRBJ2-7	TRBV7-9	TGTGCCAGCAGCACCCGGACTAGCGGTCTCTCCAAAGGGCAGTACTTC	CASSTRTSGLSKGQYF
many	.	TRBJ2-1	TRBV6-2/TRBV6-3	TGTGCCAGCAGTAGACTAGACAATGAGCAGTTCTTC	CASSRLDNEQFF
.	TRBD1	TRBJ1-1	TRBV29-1	TGCAGCGTTGCCCCTTCGACAGGGGGCTTGACTGAAGCTTTCTTT	CSVAPSTGGLTEAFF
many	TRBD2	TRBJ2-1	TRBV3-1	TGTGCCAGCAGCGGATTTGGCGGGAGCGTCAATGAGCAGTTCTTC	CASSGFGGSVNEQFF
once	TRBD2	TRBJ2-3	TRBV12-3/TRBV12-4	TGTGCCAGTGGGACTAGCGGGAGTGCAGATACGCAGTATTTT	CASGTSGSADTQYF
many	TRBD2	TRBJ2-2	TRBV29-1	TGCAGCGTAGCGGGAGATGTAGAGGAGCTGTTTTTT	CSVAGDVEELFF
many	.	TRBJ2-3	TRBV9	TGTGCCAGCAGCGTAACCCCAAGGACAGTTGATACGCAGTATTTT	CASSVTPRTVDTQYF
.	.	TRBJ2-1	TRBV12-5	TGTGCTAGTGGTTTGGGAAATAATGAGCAGTTCTTC	CASGLGNNEQFF
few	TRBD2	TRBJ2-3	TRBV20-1	TGCAGTGGAAAGACTAGCGGGAGAGAGGGAACAGATACGCAGTATTTT	CSGKTSGREGTDTQYF
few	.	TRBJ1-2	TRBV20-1	TGCAGTGCTAGAGACCGGGACATACCATTAGCTAACTATGGCTACACCTTC	CSARDRDIPLANYGYTF
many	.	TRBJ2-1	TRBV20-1	TGCAGTGCCTCCGGGGACTTTAACTACAATGAGCAGTTCTTC	CSASGDFNYNEQFF
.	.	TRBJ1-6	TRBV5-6	TGTGCCAGCAGTTCAGTACCGGCACCCCTCCACTTT	CASSSVPAPLHF
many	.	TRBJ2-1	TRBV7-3	TGTGCCAGCAGTCTAGGGTTTGAGCGCCTCCACAATGAGCAGTTCTTC	CASSLGFERLHNEQFF
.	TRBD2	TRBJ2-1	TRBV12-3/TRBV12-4	TGTGCCAGCAGCCCTTGGGGCGGGAGCGTGGATGAGCAGTTCTTC	CASSPWGGSVDEQFF